This T cell receptor beta chain was sequenced during a study of blood T cell repertoires in COVID-19. On the study more broadly: Italy, Spain and the United States were the sources of the convalescent and acute COVID-19 samples. PBMCs, B-cell-depleted T cells, or T cells were the source of the cDNA or gDNA that made up the material.

As processed by the authors: Amplifying reference gene primers gave estimates of nucleated cell counts. Sequencing was performed with immunoSEQ multiplex PCR; in TCRdb, only in-frame clones are kept and a portion is missing. V and J calls and clone size are as listed in that table; D and trimming were resolved from the DNA. The data contain more than 150,000 clones, more than 60% of them singletons. The sample comprised peripheral blood. The clonotype was recovered from a man aged 50-59 years who had recovered from COVID-19.

The CDR3 loop is CASSVASGEGIVGDEQFF. Here the CDR3 DNA reads TGTGCCAGCAGCGTAGCTAGCGGGGAGGGGATTGTTGGGGATGAGCAGTTCTTC. The chain is built from TRBV9 and TRBJ2-1; TRBD2 agrees at 9 bases. Trimming at V came to 0 bases and at J to 8 bases, leaving 15 bases not matched to a gene. Germline V gene data show CDR1 as SGDLS and CDR2 as YYNGEE. The CDR3 is 18 residues long. Supplemented by reference TRBV9 and TRBJ2-1, the full variable domain reads DSGVTQTPKHLITATGQRVTLRCSPRSGDLSVYWYQQSLDQGLQFLIQYYNGEERAKGNILERFSAQQFPDLHSELNLSSLELGDSALYFCASSVASGEGIVGDEQFFGPGTRLTVL.